The rows below give T cell receptor beta chains drawn from one sample of a study of blood T cells in healthy people across ages. Each CDR3 protein is one row after TCRdb ran MiXCR on the 5' RACE reads. The repertoire consists of roughly 1.4 million distinct CDR3 sequences, with 45% to 70% occurring once and the leading ten covering over 5%. Sequencing input: blood. The source is a man aged 18 to 29 in good health. The CDR3 runs from the conserved cysteine through the conserved F or W. A D gene is named only where the DNA matches it firmly. The size entry is marked missing in some rows and otherwise reads once, few, many or a size class.

V	J	D	size	CDR3	DNA
TRBV29-1	TRBJ2-5	TRBD2	NA	CSVGTSGPQETQYF	TGCAGCGTTGGGACTAGCGGGCCACAAGAGACCCAGTACTTC
TRBV2	TRBJ2-2	NA	NA	CASRRSTGILVNTGELFF	TGTGCCAGCAGGAGGTCCACAGGGATTCTGGTGAACACCGGGGAGCTGTTTTTT
TRBV12-3/TRBV12-4	TRBJ2-7	NA	NA	CASSRVGHSYGVQYF	TGTGCCAGCAGTCGAGTGGGACACTCATATGGTGTCCAGTACTTC
TRBV18	TRBJ2-7	TRBD1	NA	CASSPRRDRGPSEQYF	TGTGCCAGCTCACCACGCCGGGACAGGGGGCCAAGCGAGCAGTACTTC
TRBV7-9	TRBJ1-5	NA	NA	CASSYDIGNQPQHF	TGTGCCAGCAGCTACGACATTGGCAATCAGCCCCAGCATTTT
TRBV11-2	TRBJ2-7	NA	NA	CASGNLPYEQYF	TGTGCCAGCGGGAACCTGCCTTACGAGCAGTACTTC
TRBV20-1	TRBJ2-1	NA	NA	CSARGLHDNEQFF	TGCAGTGCTAGAGGACTCCATGACAATGAGCAGTTCTTC
TRBV27	TRBJ1-4	TRBD1	NA	CAGTGTGEGKLFF	TGTGCCGGCACCGGGACAGGGGAGGGGAAACTGTTTTTT
TRBV6-5	TRBJ2-7	NA	NA	CASSYSAVVGDEQYF	TGTGCCAGCAGTTACTCTGCCGTCGTTGGGGACGAGCAGTACTTC
TRBV7-2	TRBJ2-1	NA	few	CASSPRIWGNEQFF	TGTGCCAGCAGCCCCCGGATTTGGGGAAATGAGCAGTTCTTC
TRBV12-3/TRBV12-4	TRBJ1-4	TRBD1	NA	CASSGQGRGEKLFF	TGTGCCAGCAGCGGACAGGGGAGAGGAGAAAAACTGTTTTTT
TRBV2	TRBJ2-1	TRBD1	NA	CASSDPTGGTGLPGTGKFF	TGTGCCAGCAGTGATCCTACCGGGGGGACAGGGCTTCCCGGGACTGGGAAGTTCTTC
TRBV6-1	TRBJ2-7	NA	NA	CASSVAVAIYEQYF	TGTGCCAGCAGTGTGGCTGTGGCTATCTACGAGCAGTACTTC